The T cell receptor beta chain under discussion was sequenced for a study of blood T cell repertoires in COVID-19. Looking at the study overall: Spain, Italy and the United States supplied samples that represented acute and convalescent COVID-19.

Authors' processing steps: Reference gene primers were amplified, and this amplification served to estimate nucleated cell counts. TCRdb keeps only in-frame clones here, not all; method: immunoSEQ multiplex PCR. For V, J and clone size, that table is used; D and trimming come from the DNA. The data show under 150,000 clones, approximately 90% seen once. Sequencing was done on a sample of peripheral blood. This receptor was obtained from a woman aged 50 to 60 with acute or convalescent COVID-19.

CDR3 protein: CASSTYRDSPLHF. CDR3 in DNA: TGTGCCAGCAGTACCTACAGGGATTCACCCCTCCACTTT. The chain links TRBV28 to TRBJ1-6; TRBD1 is a possible D gene (6 bases). This CDR3 is 13 amino acids long. Trimming cost V 5 bases and J 8 bases, with 10 bases left between them. The germline V gene has CDR1 MDHEN and CDR2 SYDVKM.